This entry lists 30 T cell receptor beta chains sequenced from one sample in a study of T cells in Graves' hyperthyroidism and ophthalmopathy. Amplified TCR beta CDR3 regions derived from RNA transcripts. The HTBI primer set was used in a first-round RT-PCR of the TCR CDR3. TCRdb re-analysed the multiplex PCR reads in MiXCR, keeping a single row per CDR3 protein. Here the sample spans about 620,000 distinct CDR3 sequences, roughly 17% being singletons. The sequenced sample was blood. The receptors were sampled from a woman in her thirties with Graves' hyperthyroidism.

This clonotype was detected many times. The gene calls are TRBV5-6 and TRBJ2-3; D perhaps matches TRBD2 (6 bases). Germline V gene sequence: CDR1 SGHDT, CDR2 YYEEEE. The CDR3 contains 12 residues. Trimming pared 3 bases from V and 5 bases from J, leaving 7 bases between. CDR3 DNA: TGTGCCAGCAGCTGGGGACTAGATACGCAGTATTTT. Protein sequence: CASSWGLDTQYF.

This clonotype appeared many times. This chain joins TRBV7-6 and TRBJ2-3, with 7 bases fitting TRBD2. Unmatched junction bases numbered 7, after V lost 4 bases and J lost 6 bases. The length of the CDR3 is 14 residues. CDR1 and CDR2 from the germline V gene are SGHVS and FNYEAQ. CDR3 DNA: TGTGCCAGCAGCTCCTCTAGCGGAGGGGATACGCAGTATTTT. It translates to CASSSSSGGDTQYF.

This clonotype has ten or more counts. The gene calls are TRBV18 and TRBJ1-1, with D maybe TRBD1 (5 bases). Germline values: CDR1 KGHSH, CDR2 LQKENI. V was pared by 1 base and J by 3 bases, with 9 bases between. CDR3 length: 14 amino acids. CDR3 in amino acids: CASSPLSGDTEAFF. CDR3 bases: TGTGCCAGCTCACCACTCTCGGGGGACACTGAAGCTTTCTTT.

Many counts were recorded for this clonotype. This chain's CDR3 is CASSYDARGTSGYTF. Here the CDR3 DNA reads TGTGCCAGCAGTTACGATGCGAGAGGGACGAGCGGCTACACCTTC. The chain is built from TRBV6-2 or TRBV6-3 and TRBJ1-2; D may be TRBD1 (5 bases). CDR3 length: 15 amino acids. CDR1 and CDR2 from the germline V gene are MNHEY and SVGEGT. The V end was cut by 2 bases, the J end by 8 bases, with 18 bases between.

This clonotype appeared a few times. The chain employs TRBV6-1 and TRBJ2-3; no clear D. This CDR3 is built from 14 residues. Trimming pared 6 bases from V and 0 bases from J, leaving 10 bases between. Germline CDR1 reads MNHNS; CDR2 reads SASEGT. The CDR3 DNA follows: TGTGCCAGCAGAGTTTGGGCCAGCACAGATACGCAGTATTTT. This gives the protein CASRVWASTDTQYF.

V gene TRBV7-9 combines with J gene TRBJ2-5; 9 nucleotides align to TRBD1. The V and J ends lost 5 bases and 3 bases, in that order; junction bases with no gene match: 7. The CDR3 totals 15 residues. Germline V gives CDR1 SEHNR, CDR2 FQNEAQ (reference sequence). CDR3 nucleotides: TGTGCCAGCAGCAAGGGACAGGGCCGGGAAGAGACCCAGTACTTC. Protein product: CASSKGQGREETQYF.

The chain is built from TRBV25-1 and TRBJ2-5; no clear D. This CDR3 comprises 15 residues. The V gene lost 0 bases and the J gene lost 1 base, with 9 bases spanning the gap. The germline V gene encodes CDR1 MGHDK and CDR2 SYGVNS. The CDR3 reads CASSEYAVGQETQYF. CDR3 nucleotide sequence: TGTGCCAGCAGTGAATATGCAGTAGGCCAAGAGACCCAGTACTTC.

This clonotype was observed many times. The gene calls are TRBV18 and TRBJ1-5; D possibly corresponds to TRBD1 (6 bases). Germline CDR1 reads KGHSH; CDR2 reads LQKENI. Trimming stripped 2 bases from V and 2 bases from J, with 10 bases between. This CDR3 is built from 15 residues. The CDR3 region is CASSPGGTGNQPQHF. CDR3 bases: TGTGCCAGCTCACCAGGGGGCACGGGCAATCAGCCCCAGCATTTT.

This clonotype was picked up many times. The chain joins TRBV6-6 to TRBJ2-5; D might be TRBD1 or TRBD2, each matching 6 bases. CDR3 length: 15 residues. V was trimmed by 0 bases and J by 7 bases, leaving 15 bases between them. Germline lookup yields CDR1 MNHNY and CDR2 SVGAGI (reference sequence). CDR3 amino acids: CASSYSRRGQGTQYF. The CDR3 DNA is TGTGCCAGCAGTTACTCGAGACGGGGGCAGGGGACCCAGTACTTC.

This clonotype was counted between two and nine times. One base away lies a much larger clone, so this may be a sequencing read error. The chain combines TRBV3-1 with TRBJ2-2, with 9 bases aligning to TRBD2. The V gene's germline CDR1 is LGHDT and CDR2 YNNKEL (reference sequence). There are 18 residues in the CDR3. V shed 0 bases, J shed 6 bases, and the junction held 11 bases outside the gene matches. The CDR3 region has the DNA TGTGCCAGCAGCCAAGAAGAGTCAGTAGCGGGAGTTCCCGGGGAGCTGTTTTTT. This translates into CASSQEESVAGVPGELFF.

Concerning this clonotype: One base away lies a much larger clone, so this may be a sequencing read error. V usage is TRBV30 and J usage is TRBJ2-7; 7 nucleotides agree with TRBD1. The CDR3 covers 11 residues. The germline gives CDR1 GTSNPN, CDR2 SVGIG (reference sequence). J gave up 7 bases and V 1 base, and 1 base lay outside the gene matches. For the CDR3, the DNA is TGTGCCTGGAGTGCGACAGGGGAGCAGTACTTC. It encodes CAWSATGEQYF.

About this clonotype itself: At one boundary the junction diverges from the germline segment, which might be a read error. The chain recombines TRBV20-1 with TRBJ2-7; TRBD1 matches 7 bases. CDR1 and CDR2 (germline): DFQATT, SNEGSKA (reference sequence). There are 14 residues in the CDR3. The DNA of the CDR3 is TGCAATGCTAGGATACAGGGGTCCATATACGAGCAGTACTTC. Protein: CNARIQGSIYEQYF.

There are a few counts of this clonotype. The chain couples TRBV5-5 to TRBJ2-3; no firm D call. Looked up from germline, CDR1 is SGHKS and CDR2 is YYEKEE (reference sequence). The CDR3 spans 14 residues. Trimming shortened V by 0 bases and J by 2 bases, and 7 bases separated the two germline ends. The CDR3 DNA follows: TGTGCCAGCAGCTTGGTGACCTACACAGATACGCAGTATTTT. This gives the protein CASSLVTYTDTQYF.

As concerns this clonotype: One end of the junction does not line up with germline, which may come from a read error. Here the CDR3 DNA reads TGCGCCGGCAGACAAACGCCGGGACAGGGTAATTCACCCCTCCACTTT. Residues: CAGRQTPGQGNSPLHF. The gene calls are TRBV5-1 and TRBJ1-6; 9 positions match TRBD1. There are 16 residues in the CDR3. Germline V CDR1 and CDR2: SGHRS, YFSETQ.

CDR3 in amino acids: CASSLPTGTGTDTQYF. The CDR3 DNA reads as TGTGCCAGCAGCCTACCTACAGGGACAGGCACAGATACGCAGTATTTT. The V and J genes are TRBV7-9 and TRBJ2-3; 7 positions match TRBD1. V shed 5 bases, J shed 1 base, and the junction held 9 bases outside the gene matches. The CDR3 runs 16 residues. Germline V CDR1 and CDR2: SEHNR, FQNEAQ (reference sequence).

Regarding this clonotype: This may arise from a read error, as a much more abundant clone is one base away. The chain carries TRBV6-4 and TRBJ2-2, with 9 bases matching TRBD1. This CDR3 spans 15 amino acids. Germline V gene data show CDR1 as MRHNA and CDR2 as SNTAGT. With 5 bases clipped from V and 4 bases from J, the junction kept 5 bases outside the gene matches. The CDR3 spells CASSRRTGVTGELFF. The DNA for the CDR3 is TGTGCCAGCAGTCGACGGACAGGGGTCACCGGGGAGCTGTTTTTT.

In its sample, this clonotype was seen many times. The J gene is TRBJ2-7, the V gene TRBV29-1; TRBD1 matches 8 bases. Germline V gene sequence: CDR1 SQVTM, CDR2 ANQGSEA. The CDR3 runs to 13 residues. Unmatched junction bases numbered 6, after V lost 6 bases and J lost 2 bases. CDR3 DNA: TGCAGCGTCCCGGGACAGGAAACCTACGAGCAGTACTTC. Protein sequence: CSVPGQETYEQYF.

The genes are TRBV5-8 and TRBJ1-2, with TRBD1 as a possible D gene (6 bases). In germline, CDR1 is SGHTS, CDR2 YDEGEE. V was pared by 2 bases and J by 4 bases, with 9 bases between. The CDR3 extends over 13 amino acids. The CDR3 protein is CASSFKGGYGYTF. The CDR3 coding sequence is TGTGCCAGCAGCTTTAAGGGGGGCTATGGCTACACCTTC.

The CDR3 DNA follows: TGCGCCAGCAGCCAACGGTACGACTATGGCTACACCTTC. This encodes CASSQRYDYGYTF. V and J are TRBV4-1 and TRBJ1-2; D gene uncertain. The V gene lost 2 bases and the J gene lost 3 bases, with 7 bases spanning the gap. Germline lookup yields CDR1 MGHRA and CDR2 YSYEKL. This CDR3 is built from 13 residues.

This clonotype was seen many times. This chain uses TRBV10-2 with TRBJ2-1; D may be TRBD2 (6 bases). The V and J ends lost 7 bases and 8 bases respectively, with 18 bases between them. The germline V gene encodes CDR1 WSHSY and CDR2 SAAADI. The CDR3 extends over 14 amino acids. CDR3 in amino acids: CASTGGLAVHEQFF. CDR3 sequence (DNA): TGCGCCAGCACCGGGGGTCTGGCCGTCCATGAGCAGTTCTTC.

This clonotype was observed at least ten times. The rearrangement links TRBV11-1 to TRBJ2-1; 7 nucleotides match TRBD1. V was clipped by 5 bases and J by 3 bases; unmatched bases: 4. CDR1 SGHAT and CDR2 FQDESV come from the germline V gene (reference sequence). CDR3 length: 14 residues. CDR3 sequence (DNA): TGTGCCAGCAGCACCGGGACAGACTACAATGAGCAGTTCTTC. Translated, it gives CASSTGTDYNEQFF.

This clonotype has a count of ten or more. V usage is TRBV2 and J usage is TRBJ2-1, with 10 bases matching TRBD2. The ends lost 4 bases at V and 5 bases at J; junction bases unmatched: 8. Germline values: CDR1 SNHLY, CDR2 FYNNEI. There are 16 residues in the CDR3. The DNA of the CDR3 is TGTGCCAGCAGTGCCGGGAGGGGACTAGCGCACAATGAGCAGTTCTTC. Translating gives CASSAGRGLAHNEQFF.

The chain joins TRBV9 to TRBJ2-1, with 8 bases matching TRBD2. The V gene's germline CDR1 is SGDLS and CDR2 YYNGEE. The CDR3 length is 15 residues. With V trimmed by 4 bases and J by 9 bases, 12 bases remained unmatched. In DNA form, the CDR3 reads TGTGCCAGCAGCCCCAGCGGGAGTGGGACGGGTGAGCAGTTCTTC. Translation gives CASSPSGSGTGEQFF.

At least ten counts were recorded for this clonotype. The chain carries TRBV7-2 and TRBJ2-3; D gene unclear. The V and J ends lost 4 bases and 8 bases respectively, with 7 bases between them. This CDR3 has 11 residues. Germline lookup yields CDR1 SGHTA and CDR2 FQGNSA. CDR3 nucleotides: TGTGCCAGCAGCTGGGCCCTTACGCAGTATTTT. Amino acids: CASSWALTQYF.

The table lists this clonotype with a count of one. V gene TRBV25-1 combines with J gene TRBJ2-7; 10 bases are shared with TRBD2. V shed 3 bases and J 2 bases; nucleotides not matched to a gene: 4. Per germline, CDR1 MGHDK and CDR2 SYGVNS. The CDR3 runs 15 residues. The CDR3 region has the DNA TGTGCCAGCAGTGATTCGGGACTAGCGACCTACGAGCAGTACTTC. This gives the protein CASSDSGLATYEQYF.

This clonotype has a count of ten or more. The chain joins TRBV2 to TRBJ2-7, with TRBD1 matching 7 bases. V was pared by 4 bases and J by 5 bases, with 5 bases of the junction left unmatched. The CDR3 totals 13 residues. Germline CDR1 reads SNHLY; CDR2 reads FYNNEI. The CDR3: CASSGGQLNEQYF. Here the CDR3 DNA reads TGTGCCAGCAGTGGGGGACAGTTAAACGAGCAGTACTTC.

This clonotype was recorded at least ten times. The chain recombines TRBV12-3 or TRBV12-4 with TRBJ2-7, with D unclear. The CDR3 sequence is 15 residues long. V was cut by 6 bases and J by 0 bases, with 15 bases left in between. The chain's CDR3 is CASRSGVPGSYEQYF. CDR3 bases: TGTGCCAGCAGGTCAGGTGTCCCCGGCTCCTACGAGCAGTACTTC.

The chain carries TRBV12-3 or TRBV12-4 and TRBJ2-1; D is possibly TRBD1 (5 bases). CDR3 length equals 16 residues. The V and J ends lost 3 bases and 7 bases respectively, with 19 bases between them. CDR3 in amino acids: CASSLPVQGRTNEQFF. The CDR3 DNA reads TGTGCCAGCAGTTTGCCCGTCCAGGGCCGTACAAATGAGCAGTTCTTC.

This clonotype was observed a few times. The germline gene is not matched at one end of the junction; a read error may be the cause. This chain connects TRBV18 to TRBJ1-1, with 8 bases fitting TRBD1. In germline, CDR1 is KGHSH, CDR2 LQKENI. The CDR3 has 13 residues. CDR3 DNA sequence: TGTGCCAGCTCACGACAGGGGAACATTGAAGCTTTCTTT. It codes for CASSRQGNIEAFF.

Comments on this clonotype: With a much larger clone just one base away, this may be a read error. The chain combines TRBV28 with TRBJ1-1; D unclear. This CDR3 region has 15 residues. CDR1 is MDHEN and CDR2 is SYDVKM in the germline V gene. In DNA form, the CDR3 reads TGTGCCAGCAGTCGAGCCTCGGGCCGGAACGCTGAAGCTTTCTTT. Its protein product is CASSRASGRNAEAFF.